This is a list of T cell receptor beta chains from one sample in a study of T-cell reconstitution after alpha-beta-depleted transplantation in children. TCRdb fed the PCR reads into MiXCR, producing one record per CDR3 protein. The profile covers 700,000 or so distinct CDR3 sequences, with 13% appearing a single time and 0.79% taken by the ten largest. Material: PBMCs, obtained before TCRalphabeta/CD19-depleted stem cell transplant. The receptors were sampled from a girl aged 2 to 10 with congenital amegakaryocytic thrombocytopenia, due to receive a stem cell transplant. Both conserved end residues are part of each CDR3. Each record gives: clone size, J gene, D gene, V gene, CDR3 DNA, CDR3 protein. D genes are given only for firm matches. Only some rows state a clone size, as once, few, many or a class for expanded clones.

clone size: NA; J gene: TRBJ2-1; D gene: NA; V gene: TRBV7-6; CDR3 DNA: TGTGCCAGCAGCTTAGAACTTAGATTCGGGCGGGACAATGAGCAGTTCTTC; CDR3 protein: CASSLELRFGRDNEQFF
clone size: NA; J gene: TRBJ2-5; D gene: TRBD2; V gene: TRBV15; CDR3 DNA: TGTGCCACCAGCAGGGCTGGACTAGCTGGGGAGACCCAGTACTTC; CDR3 protein: CATSRAGLAGETQYF
clone size: few; J gene: TRBJ2-1; D gene: NA; V gene: TRBV4-1; CDR3 DNA: TGCGCCAGCAGCCAAGTGGGAGACAGTTACAATGAGCAGTTCTTC; CDR3 protein: CASSQVGDSYNEQFF
clone size: many; J gene: TRBJ2-7; D gene: NA; V gene: TRBV10-3; CDR3 DNA: TGTGCCACGGCACGAAGGGATGGCGAGCAGTACTTC; CDR3 protein: CATARRDGEQYF
clone size: few; J gene: TRBJ1-5; D gene: NA; V gene: TRBV5-5; CDR3 DNA: TGTGCCAGCAGCTTGGTTTGGGGAGATCAGCCCCAGCATTTT; CDR3 protein: CASSLVWGDQPQHF
clone size: many; J gene: TRBJ2-7; D gene: NA; V gene: TRBV20-1; CDR3 DNA: TGCAGTGCTCGTCCCGACATTACCTACGAGCAGTACTTC; CDR3 protein: CSARPDITYEQYF
clone size: few; J gene: TRBJ2-1; D gene: NA; V gene: TRBV7-8; CDR3 DNA: TGTGCCAGCAGCTCACCCTTACAGGGTCTGGTCCGAAAGTTCTTC; CDR3 protein: CASSSPLQGLVRKFF
clone size: few; J gene: TRBJ2-7; D gene: NA; V gene: TRBV5-1; CDR3 DNA: TGCGCCAGCAGCCAGACCGGGGCCTCCTACGAGCAGTACTTC; CDR3 protein: CASSQTGASYEQYF
clone size: few; J gene: TRBJ2-7; D gene: TRBD2; V gene: TRBV20-1; CDR3 DNA: TGCAGTGCTAGGGGAGGGGCCTACGAGCAGTACTTC; CDR3 protein: CSARGGAYEQYF
clone size: many; J gene: TRBJ2-1; D gene: NA; V gene: TRBV5-1; CDR3 DNA: TGCGCCAGCAGCTCCGGACAGATCCGGGACGGACTGTACAATGAGCAGTTCTTC; CDR3 protein: CASSSGQIRDGLYNEQFF
clone size: few; J gene: TRBJ1-1; D gene: NA; V gene: TRBV7-8; CDR3 DNA: TGTGCCAGCAGCTTACAAAGGCGATTGAACACTGAAGCTTTCTTT; CDR3 protein: CASSLQRRLNTEAFF
clone size: many; J gene: TRBJ2-5; D gene: NA; V gene: TRBV20-1; CDR3 DNA: TGCAGTGCTAGAGGGGACCTGTACCAAGAGACCCAGTACTTC; CDR3 protein: CSARGDLYQETQYF
clone size: few; J gene: TRBJ1-1; D gene: NA; V gene: TRBV24-1; CDR3 DNA: TGTGCCAACCAGCCTCTAGGCAGGGGCAGTTTCGGGTGGCATGGGGATAACAAAACTGAAGCTTTCTTT; CDR3 protein: CANQPLGRGSFGWHGDNKTEAFF
clone size: NA; J gene: TRBJ1-2; D gene: NA; V gene: TRBV20-1; CDR3 DNA: TGCAGTGCTAGCCCCCCTTGGGCAGCAAACTATGGCTACACCTTC; CDR3 protein: CSASPPWAANYGYTF
clone size: many; J gene: TRBJ2-1; D gene: NA; V gene: TRBV5-1; CDR3 DNA: TGCGCCAGCAGCGCCCCCGGGACCCAGGTAATATATGAGCAGTTCTTC; CDR3 protein: CASSAPGTQVIYEQFF
clone size: many; J gene: TRBJ1-5; D gene: NA; V gene: TRBV29-1; CDR3 DNA: TGCAGCGTCCCCATGGACCCCAGCAATCAGCCCCAGCATTTT; CDR3 protein: CSVPMDPSNQPQHF
clone size: many; J gene: TRBJ1-6; D gene: NA; V gene: TRBV15; CDR3 DNA: TGTGCCACCAGCAGACGCCCCGTCAATTCACCCCTCCACTTT; CDR3 protein: CATSRRPVNSPLHF
clone size: many; J gene: TRBJ1-1; D gene: NA; V gene: TRBV5-1; CDR3 DNA: TGTGCCAGCAGCTTAGCGGGGGGGAACACTGAAGCTTTCTTT; CDR3 protein: CASSLAGGNTEAFF
clone size: few; J gene: TRBJ1-1; D gene: NA; V gene: TRBV29-1; CDR3 DNA: TGCAGCGTTGAAGGGGGGGGGGTAGCGCTGGACACTGAAGCTTTCTTT; CDR3 protein: CSVEGGGVALDTEAFF
clone size: many; J gene: TRBJ2-4; D gene: NA; V gene: TRBV6-5; CDR3 DNA: TGTGCCAGCAGTTACATGGGTGGGGACATTCAGTACTTC; CDR3 protein: CASSYMGGDIQYF
clone size: many; J gene: TRBJ2-3; D gene: TRBD2; V gene: TRBV12-3/TRBV12-4; CDR3 DNA: TGTGCCAGCAGTGGGAGCGGGAGTGTATCAGATACGCAGTATTTT; CDR3 protein: CASSGSGSVSDTQYF
clone size: few; J gene: TRBJ2-7; D gene: TRBD2; V gene: TRBV20-1; CDR3 DNA: TGCAGTGCTAGAGACCTGACTAGCGGAGGGCCCTACGAGCAGTACTTC; CDR3 protein: CSARDLTSGGPYEQYF
clone size: many; J gene: TRBJ1-6; D gene: TRBD1; V gene: TRBV29-1; CDR3 DNA: TGCAGCATCCGGACAGGAGGGAATTCACCCCTCCACTTT; CDR3 protein: CSIRTGGNSPLHF
clone size: many; J gene: TRBJ2-5; D gene: TRBD2; V gene: TRBV29-1; CDR3 DNA: TGCAGCGTTGCGAGGGGAGCGGGAGACGGGGAGACCCAGTACTTC; CDR3 protein: CSVARGAGDGETQYF
clone size: NA; J gene: TRBJ2-1; D gene: NA; V gene: TRBV29-1; CDR3 DNA: TGCAGCGTGGGGTCGGGGTGGGATGAGCAGTCCTTC; CDR3 protein: CSVGSGWDEQSF
clone size: many; J gene: TRBJ2-7; D gene: TRBD2; V gene: TRBV4-1; CDR3 DNA: TGCGCCAGCAGCCAAGAAAGCGGGAGTGATTACGAGCAGTACTTC; CDR3 protein: CASSQESGSDYEQYF
clone size: few; J gene: TRBJ2-5; D gene: NA; V gene: TRBV15; CDR3 DNA: TGTGCCACCAGCAGAGATCTCTACGGGGGTCGTCCCCAAGAGACCCAGTACTTC; CDR3 protein: CATSRDLYGGRPQETQYF
clone size: many; J gene: TRBJ1-5; D gene: NA; V gene: TRBV20-1; CDR3 DNA: TGCAGTGCTACGGACAGTGAGATCCAGCCCCAGCATTTT; CDR3 protein: CSATDSEIQPQHF
clone size: many; J gene: TRBJ2-3; D gene: NA; V gene: TRBV9; CDR3 DNA: TGTGCCAGCAGCAACCAGCCCTTGGGCGTACTCACAGATACGCAGTATTTT; CDR3 protein: CASSNQPLGVLTDTQYF